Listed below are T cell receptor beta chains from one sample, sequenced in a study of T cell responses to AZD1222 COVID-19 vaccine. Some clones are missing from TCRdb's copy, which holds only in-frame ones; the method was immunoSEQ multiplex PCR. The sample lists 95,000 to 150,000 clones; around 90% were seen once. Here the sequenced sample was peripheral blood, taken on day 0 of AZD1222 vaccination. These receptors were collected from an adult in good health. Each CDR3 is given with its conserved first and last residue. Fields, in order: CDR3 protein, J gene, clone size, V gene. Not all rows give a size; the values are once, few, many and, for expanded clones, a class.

CASSLRVKSYEQYF	TRBJ2-7	-	TRBV28
CASSLSGSPNTEAFF	TRBJ1-1	-	TRBV27
CASSVGQGAGANVLTF	TRBJ2-6	-	TRBV9
CASSGPYEQYF	TRBJ2-7	-	TRBV5-6
CARPFNRPYEQYF	TRBJ2-7	-	TRBV11-2
CASSQSGDQPQHF	TRBJ1-5	-	TRBV14
CATGTGVPEQFF	TRBJ2-1	-	TRBV10-3
CASSPSTYEQYF	TRBJ2-7	-	TRBV2
CASSRGLAGGTDTQYF	TRBJ2-3	-	TRBV14
CASTIYSQPQHF	TRBJ1-5	-	TRBV12-3/TRBV12-4
CASSDGLAGAKNIQYF	TRBJ2-4	-	TRBV6-1
CSVVQRGEPYEQYF	TRBJ2-7	few	TRBV29-1
CASSIEENQPQHF	TRBJ1-5	few	TRBV6-4
CSGGYSDNEKLFF	TRBJ1-4	-	TRBV29-1
CASSASGLTDTQYF	TRBJ2-3	-	TRBV3-1/TRBV3-2
CATSGGNQPQHF	TRBJ1-5	few	TRBV24-1
CASSLQAGGPWNTQYF	TRBJ2-3	-	TRBV5-1
CASHRDAQQYF	TRBJ2-3	-	TRBV2
CASWRPSDNEQFF	TRBJ2-1	-	TRBV6-5
CASSLYPRSEQYF	TRBJ2-7	-	TRBV27
CASSNRGRSTSGRLEQFF	TRBJ2-1	-	TRBV21-1
CASSEQAEGTEAFF	TRBJ1-1	-	TRBV6-1
CASSTRDRGNNEKLFF	TRBJ1-4	-	TRBV27
CASSISDRGRETQYF	TRBJ2-5	-	TRBV27
CAWSVLGQVSYEQYF	TRBJ2-7	-	TRBV30
CASSRTRDRIYEQYF	TRBJ2-7	-	TRBV3-1/TRBV3-2
CASSQFPVPGELFF	TRBJ2-2	-	TRBV4-1
CATRAKTTNEKLFF	TRBJ1-4	-	TRBV6-6
CASRGQGRMDTEAFF	TRBJ1-1	-	TRBV5-1
CASRGAGASGNTIYF	TRBJ1-3	-	TRBV5-1
CASSKGRDVGTF	TRBJ1-2	-	TRBV21-1
CAWSGGRVTGTTEAFF	TRBJ1-1	-	TRBV30
CASSSGPSGNTIYF	TRBJ1-3	-	TRBV11-2
CASSPGTASSYEQYF	TRBJ2-7	-	TRBV27
CASRQLAGGTGELFF	TRBJ2-2	-	TRBV7-9
CASSHRGGAWGSPLHF	TRBJ1-6	-	TRBV4-1
CASERGAYTEAFF	TRBJ1-1	-	TRBV11-3
CASSIDGSGRARETQYF	TRBJ2-5	-	TRBV19
CASSRGLAGGYEQYF	TRBJ2-7	once	TRBV4-3
CASSPGISAGELFF	TRBJ2-2	-	TRBV5-4
CASTRDPPAGEQYF	TRBJ2-7	-	TRBV2
CAWSDDRSNSPLHF	TRBJ1-6	few	TRBV30
CASSSVLPGRDLLAQHF	TRBJ1-5	-	TRBV7-9
CSVEQPAGQVFDLAKNIQYF	TRBJ2-4	-	TRBV29-1
CASSIQPGNQPQHF	TRBJ1-5	-	TRBV19
CASSLGRRHSGNTIYF	TRBJ1-3	-	TRBV7-8
CATSREKLRRSWNEQYF	TRBJ2-7	-	TRBV15
CASSQARGSTNEKLFF	TRBJ1-4	-	TRBV4-3